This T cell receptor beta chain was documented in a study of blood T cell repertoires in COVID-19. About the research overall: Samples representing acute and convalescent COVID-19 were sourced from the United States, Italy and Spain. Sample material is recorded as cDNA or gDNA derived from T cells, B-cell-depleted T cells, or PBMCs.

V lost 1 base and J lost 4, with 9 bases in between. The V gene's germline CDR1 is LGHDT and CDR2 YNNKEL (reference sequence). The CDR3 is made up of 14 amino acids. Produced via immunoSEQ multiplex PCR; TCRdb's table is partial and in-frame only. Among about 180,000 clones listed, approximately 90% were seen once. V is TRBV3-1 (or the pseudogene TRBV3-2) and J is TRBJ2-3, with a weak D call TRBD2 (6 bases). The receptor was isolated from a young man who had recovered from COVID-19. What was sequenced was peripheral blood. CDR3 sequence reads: CASSQVLAPDTQYF. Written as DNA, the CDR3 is TGTGCCAGCAGCCAAGTACTAGCTCCAGATACGCAGTATTTT.